This T cell receptor beta chain is drawn from a study of T cells in Graves' hyperthyroidism and ophthalmopathy. Whole-study results and caveats: Ophthalmopathy, as predicted by the model, came a median approximately 5.9 months after the prediction.

As regards this clonotype: What it recognizes is unknown.

There were TCR beta CDR3 regions amplified from RNA transcripts. Using the HTBI primer set, a first-round RT-PCR was run on the TCR CDR3. TCRdb re-called the multiplex PCR reads through MiXCR, storing one row per CDR3 protein. The table shows just over 550,000 distinct CDR3 sequences, with about 43% occurring only once. Together with thyroid ultrasound, orbital computed tomography, serum thyroxine and TRAb, clinical symptoms were used for diagnoses. Per germline, CDR1 LGHNA and CDR2 YSLEER. CDR3 length: 15 amino acids. Deletions cut 0 bases from V and 6 bases from J, with 14 bases between. Specimen: peripheral blood or thyroid tissue (not recorded which). The V call is TRBV4-3, the J call TRBJ1-1; weak D call: TRBD1 (6 bases). This clonotype was sampled from a woman aged 18-29 years with Graves' hyperthyroidism. The CDR3 protein is CASSQEARGFAEAFF. The CDR3 DNA sequence: TGCGCCAGCAGCCAAGAGGCCAGGGGTTTCGCTGAAGCTTTCTTT.